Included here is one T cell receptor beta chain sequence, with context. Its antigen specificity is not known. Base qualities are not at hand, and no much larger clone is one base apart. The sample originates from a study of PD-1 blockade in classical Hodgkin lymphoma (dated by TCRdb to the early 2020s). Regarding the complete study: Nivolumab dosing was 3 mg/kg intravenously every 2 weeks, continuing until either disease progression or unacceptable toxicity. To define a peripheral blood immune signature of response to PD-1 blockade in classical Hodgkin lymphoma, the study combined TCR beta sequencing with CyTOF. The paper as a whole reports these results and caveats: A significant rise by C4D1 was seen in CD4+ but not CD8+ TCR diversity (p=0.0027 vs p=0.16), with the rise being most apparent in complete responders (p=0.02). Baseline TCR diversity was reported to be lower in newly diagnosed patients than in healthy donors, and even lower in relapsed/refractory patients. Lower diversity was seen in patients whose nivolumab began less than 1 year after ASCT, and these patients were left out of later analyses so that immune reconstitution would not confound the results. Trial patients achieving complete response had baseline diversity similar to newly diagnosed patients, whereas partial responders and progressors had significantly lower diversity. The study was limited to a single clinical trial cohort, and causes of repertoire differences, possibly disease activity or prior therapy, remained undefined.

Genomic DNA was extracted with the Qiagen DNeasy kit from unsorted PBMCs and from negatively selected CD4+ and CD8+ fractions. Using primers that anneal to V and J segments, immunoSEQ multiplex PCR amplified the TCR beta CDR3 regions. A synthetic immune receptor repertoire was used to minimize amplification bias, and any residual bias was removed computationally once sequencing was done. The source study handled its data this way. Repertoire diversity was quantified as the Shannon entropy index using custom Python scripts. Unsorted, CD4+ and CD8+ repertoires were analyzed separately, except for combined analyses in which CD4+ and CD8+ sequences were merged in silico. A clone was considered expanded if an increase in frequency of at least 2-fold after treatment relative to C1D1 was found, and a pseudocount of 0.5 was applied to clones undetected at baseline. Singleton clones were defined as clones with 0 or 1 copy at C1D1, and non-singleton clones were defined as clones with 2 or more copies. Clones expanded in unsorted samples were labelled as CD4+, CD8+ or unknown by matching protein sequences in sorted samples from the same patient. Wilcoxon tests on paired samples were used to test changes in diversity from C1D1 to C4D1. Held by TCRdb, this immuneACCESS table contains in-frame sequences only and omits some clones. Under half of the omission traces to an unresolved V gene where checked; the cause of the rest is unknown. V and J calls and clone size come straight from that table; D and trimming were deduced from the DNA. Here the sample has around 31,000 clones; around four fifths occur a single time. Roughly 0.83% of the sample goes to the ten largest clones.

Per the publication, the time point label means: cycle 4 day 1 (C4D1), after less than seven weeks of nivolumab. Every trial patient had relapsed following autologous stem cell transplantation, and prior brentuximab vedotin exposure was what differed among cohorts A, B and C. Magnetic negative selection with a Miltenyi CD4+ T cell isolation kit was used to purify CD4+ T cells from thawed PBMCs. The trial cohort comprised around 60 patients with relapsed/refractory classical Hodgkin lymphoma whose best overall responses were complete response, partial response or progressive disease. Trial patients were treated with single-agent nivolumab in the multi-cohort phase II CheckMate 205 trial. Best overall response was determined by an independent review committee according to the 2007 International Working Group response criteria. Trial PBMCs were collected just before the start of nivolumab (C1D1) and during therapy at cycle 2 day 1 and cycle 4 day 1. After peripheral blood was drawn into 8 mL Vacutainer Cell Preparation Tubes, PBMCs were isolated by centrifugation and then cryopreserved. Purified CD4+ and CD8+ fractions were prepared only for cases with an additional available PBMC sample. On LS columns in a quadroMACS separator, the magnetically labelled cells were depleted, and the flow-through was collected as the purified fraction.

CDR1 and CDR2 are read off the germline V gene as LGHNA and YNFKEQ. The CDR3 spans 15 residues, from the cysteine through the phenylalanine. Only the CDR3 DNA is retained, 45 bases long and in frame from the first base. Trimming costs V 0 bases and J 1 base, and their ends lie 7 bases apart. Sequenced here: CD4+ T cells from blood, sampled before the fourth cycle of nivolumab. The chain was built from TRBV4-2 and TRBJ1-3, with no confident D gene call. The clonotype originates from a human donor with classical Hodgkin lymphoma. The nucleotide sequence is TGTGCCAGCAGCCAAGATTTAGGGTCTGGAAACACCATATATTTT. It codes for CASSQDLGSGNTIYF.